A single TCR beta chain is shown here with its context. V was trimmed by 1 base and J by 7 bases, leaving 11 bases between them. The CDR3 runs to 14 residues. CDR1 is SGHNT and CDR2 is YYREEE in the germline V gene (reference sequence). This specimen comes from a study of blood T cell repertoires in COVID-19. Libraries were prepared by immunoSEQ multiplex PCR; TCRdb keeps only in-frame clonotypes and omits some of them. The data contain a few hundred thousand clones, around 90% of them singletons. The TCR was taken from a woman aged 40-49 years who had recovered from COVID-19. Sequenced sample: peripheral blood. The rearrangement links TRBV5-4 to TRBJ1-4; D gene uncertain. The CDR3 sequence: CASSLSGSLEKLFF. The CDR3 bases are TGTGCCAGCAGCTTGTCGGGGTCCCTTGAAAAACTGTTTTTT.